Following are 18 T cell receptor beta chains from one sample sequenced in a study of T cell repertoires in cytomegalovirus infection. TCRdb re-called the reads with MiXCR, one entry per CDR3 protein. The sample records 800,000 to 950,000 distinct CDR3 sequences, about 31% being singletons. These receptors lack a known antigen. Sequencing was performed on cultured CD8+ T cells from PBMCs, taken from culture after CMV antigen stimulation. The receptors derive from a human donor in good health (CMV status not recorded). Some clones in this sample may be carry-over from other donors' samples.

This clonotype was found many times. The V gene is TRBV25-1, the J gene TRBJ2-7; unclear D gene. There are 11 residues in the CDR3. Germline V lookup: CDR1 MGHDK, CDR2 SYGVNS. The V end lost 5 bases, the J end lost 3 bases, and 5 bases lay between the germline ends. CDR3 DNA: TGTGCCAGCAGTACGAACTACGAGCAGTACTTC. It yields the protein CASSTNYEQYF.

With respect to this clonotype: Just one base apart from a much larger clone, this may be a read error. DNA of the CDR3: TGTGCCAGCAGCCCTTTGGGAGCCATCCCTGGGGCATTCACAGATACGCAGTATTTT. Its translation: CASSPLGAIPGAFTDTQYF. J is TRBJ2-3 and V is TRBV9, with D tentatively TRBD1 or TRBD2 (5 bases each). Trimming removed 4 bases from V and 2 bases from J, with 26 bases in between. Per germline, CDR1 SGDLS and CDR2 YYNGEE. The CDR3 extends over 19 amino acids.

Details on this clonotype: A much larger clone lies a single base off, so this may be a read error. The chain is built from TRBV7-2 and TRBJ1-5; the match to TRBD1 covers 8 bases. V dropped 1 base and J dropped 4; count of bases not matched to a gene: 3. The CDR3 totals 15 residues. Germline V gene sequence: CDR1 SGHTA, CDR2 FQGNSA. The CDR3 DNA follows: TGTGCCAGCAGCTTAGATTACAGGGGGAATCAGCCCCAGCATTTT. Protein: CASSLDYRGNQPQHF. The complete variable domain, with remaining parts taken from reference TRBV7-2 and TRBJ1-5, reads GAGVSQSPSNKVTEKGKDVELRCDPISGHTALYWYRQSLGQGLEFLIYFQGNSAPDKSGLPSDRFSAERTGGSVSTLTIQRTQQEDSAVYLCASSLDYRGNQPQHFGDGTRLSIL.

The rearrangement uses TRBV6-2 or TRBV6-3 and TRBJ2-2; possibly TRBD2 for D (7 bases). CDR1 and CDR2 from the germline V gene are MNHEY and SVGEGT. Trimming removed 6 bases at V and 4 bases at J, with 12 bases between. The CDR3 is 14 amino acids. In DNA, the CDR3 is TGTGCCAGCAGCCAGGGGAGGGGCACCGGGGAGCTGTTTTTT. Encoded protein: CASSQGRGTGELFF.

V and J are TRBV10-3 and TRBJ2-5; 8 nucleotides line up with TRBD1. Unmatched junction bases numbered 4, after V lost 2 bases and J lost 5 bases. Germline-derived CDR1 and CDR2 are ENHRY and SYGVKD. The CDR3 covers 14 residues. This CDR3 is CAISETNRGETQYF. The CDR3 DNA follows: TGTGCCATCAGTGAGACTAACAGGGGGGAGACCCAGTACTTC.

This clonotype was counted between two and nine times. The V and J genes are TRBV7-9 and TRBJ1-2; no firm D call. V gave up 5 bases and J gave up 0 bases, with 13 bases separating them. Germline V gives CDR1 SEHNR, CDR2 FQNEAQ (reference sequence). This CDR3 comprises 15 residues. Written as DNA, the CDR3 is TGTGCCAGCAGCACGCAGGACGGAGCTAACTATGGCTACACCTTC. It codes for CASSTQDGANYGYTF.

The V call is TRBV6-2 or TRBV6-3, the J call TRBJ2-7; 8 bases fit TRBD1. Trimming cost V 6 bases and J 2 bases; bases outside gene matches: 3. This CDR3 has 13 residues. Germline CDR1 reads MNHEY; CDR2 reads SVGEGT. CDR3 protein: CASSGQGPYEQYV. CDR3 coding DNA: TGTGCCAGCAGCGGACAGGGTCCCTACGAGCAGTACGTC.

The genes are TRBV27 and TRBJ2-1; tentatively, D is TRBD2 (5 bases). Germline lookup yields CDR1 MNHEY and CDR2 SMNVEV (reference sequence). This CDR3 contains 11 residues. V was trimmed by 6 bases and J by 9 bases, leaving 9 bases between them. This chain's CDR3 is CASSPGSEQFF. As DNA, the CDR3 is TGTGCCAGCAGCCCTGGGAGTGAGCAGTTCTTC.

The chain carries TRBV29-1 and TRBJ2-1; D is undetermined. V was clipped by 3 bases and J by 0 bases, with 9 bases between them. Germline lookup yields CDR1 SQVTM and CDR2 ANQGSEA. The CDR3 spans 14 residues. The CDR3 nucleotides read TGCAGCGTTGAGCCAAGTCTCTCCTACAATGAGCAGTTCTTC. It translates to CSVEPSLSYNEQFF.

The chain uses TRBV20-1 and TRBJ1-1; D is ambiguous. The CDR3 consists of 13 residues. Germline CDR1 reads DFQATT; CDR2 reads SNEGSKA (reference sequence). Trimming removed 3 bases at V and 4 bases at J, with 12 bases between. The CDR3 sequence: CSARDSSPTEAFF. The CDR3 nucleotides read TGCAGTGCTAGGGATTCAAGCCCCACTGAAGCTTTCTTT.

This clonotype was counted at least ten times. The chain combines TRBV7-8 with TRBJ1-1, with D possibly being TRBD1 (5 bases). CDR3 length: 14 amino acids. V dropped 1 base and J dropped 5 bases, with 11 bases sitting between them. Per the germline V gene, CDR1 is SGHVS and CDR2 is FQNEAQ. The CDR3 region is CASSLGSRGTEAFF. The CDR3 nucleotides are TGTGCCAGCAGCTTAGGGTCCCGGGGGACTGAAGCTTTCTTT.

J is TRBJ2-1 and V is TRBV19; 7 bases map to TRBD1. Per germline, CDR1 LNHDA and CDR2 SQIVND (reference sequence). J gave up 8 bases and V 3 bases, and 4 bases lay outside the gene matches. The CDR3 runs to 13 residues. The CDR3 region has the DNA TGTGCCAGTAGTATGGTAGGGGGCGATGAGCAGTTCTTC. This sequence encodes CASSMVGGDEQFF.

This chain links TRBV6-4 with TRBJ2-1, with D possibly matching TRBD2 (7 bases). Per germline, CDR1 MRHNA and CDR2 SNTAGT. The CDR3 extends over 15 amino acids. V was shortened by 2 bases and J by 8 bases, with 16 bases between the two germline ends. The CDR3 region is CASSDVGGGLDEQFF. The CDR3 nucleotides are TGTGCCAGCAGTGACGTGGGGGGGGGGCTGGATGAGCAGTTCTTC.

This sequence joins TRBV27 and TRBJ1-6; D remains ambiguous. The ends were cut back, 6 bases at V and 3 bases at J, with 18 bases in the middle. Germline assignment: CDR1 MNHEY and CDR2 SMNVEV (reference sequence). The CDR3 has 17 residues. The CDR3 loop is CASSDYPKFGYNSPLHF. Written as DNA, the CDR3 is TGTGCCAGCAGCGATTACCCGAAGTTCGGCTATAATTCACCCCTCCACTTT.

The chain links TRBV4-3 to TRBJ2-2; D may be TRBD1 (5 bases). V lost 0 bases and J 0 bases, leaving 8 bases between the germline ends. The CDR3 length is 16 residues. CDR1 and CDR2 (germline): LGHNA, YSLEER. This chain's CDR3 is CASSQDTRANTGELFF. The CDR3 nucleotides are TGCGCCAGCAGCCAAGATACCAGGGCGAACACCGGGGAGCTGTTTTTT.

The chain is built from TRBV15 and TRBJ2-5; TRBD2 agrees at 8 bases. Germline V gene data show CDR1 as LNHNV and CDR2 as YYDKDF (reference sequence). V shed 1 base and J 1 base; nucleotides not matched to a gene: 5. The CDR3 length is 16 residues. The CDR3 DNA sequence: TGTGCCACCAGCAGAGTAAGGGCGGGGGGCCAAGAGACCCAGTACTTC. Its translation: CATSRVRAGGQETQYF. The variable domain in full, completed from reference TRBV15 and TRBJ2-5, reads DAMVIQNPRYQVTQFGKPVTLSCSQTLNHNVMYWYQQKSSQAPKLLFHYYDKDFNNEADTPDNFQSRRPNTSFCFLDIRSPGLGDTAMYLCATSRVRAGGQETQYFGPGTRLLVL.

The rearrangement uses TRBV27 and TRBJ2-3; D possibly corresponds to TRBD1 (7 bases). This CDR3 spans 15 amino acids. Trimming cost V 6 bases and J 2 bases, with 15 bases left between them. Germline loops: CDR1 MNHEY, CDR2 SMNVEV (reference sequence). The CDR3 spells CASRQTGRNTDTQYF. DNA for the CDR3: TGTGCCAGCAGACAGACAGGGAGGAACACAGATACGCAGTATTTT.

This clonotype was observed a handful of times. J is TRBJ2-7 and V is TRBV5-1, with a weak D call TRBD2 (5 bases). The CDR3 length is 15 residues. Per germline, CDR1 SGHRS and CDR2 YFSETQ. Trimming cost V 2 bases and J 5 bases, with 17 bases left between them. CDR3 bases: TGCGCCAGCAGCTTAGCAGGCGTCAAGAGGGACGAGCAGTACTTC. It translates to CASSLAGVKRDEQYF.